These 27 T cell receptor beta chains came from one sample sequenced in a study of T-cell reconstitution after alpha-beta-depleted transplantation in children. Preparation of the TCRbeta library used unique molecular identifiers. Using its own MiXCR run on the PCR reads, TCRdb lists one record per CDR3 protein. The data contain 450,000 to 550,000 distinct CDR3 sequences, over 10% of them singletons. Here the sequenced sample was PBMCs, mostly from graft donor cells, taken 180 days after TCRalphabeta/CD19-depleted stem cell transplant. The receptor source for this set is a female patient aged 2 to 10 who had a stem cell transplant for aplastic anemia, so the T cells may come from the graft donor.

At least ten counts were recorded for this clonotype. The chain uses TRBV20-1 and TRBJ1-2; weak D call: TRBD1 (6 bases). The CDR3 is 15 amino acids. The V and J ends lost 6 bases and 2 bases respectively, with 19 bases between them. The germline gives CDR1 DFQATT, CDR2 SNEGSKA (reference sequence). This CDR3 is CSAKQRPGANYGYTF. The CDR3 region has the DNA TGCAGTGCAAAACAGCGGCCGGGGGCCAACTATGGCTACACCTTC.

The table lists this clonotype with a few counts. V usage is TRBV12-3 or TRBV12-4 and J usage is TRBJ2-7; 9 bases are a match to TRBD1. The CDR3 contains 15 residues. The V and J ends lost 5 bases and 3 bases, in that order; junction bases with no gene match: 8. CDR3: CASSVGTGFNYEQYF. The CDR3 DNA sequence: TGTGCCAGCAGTGTAGGGACAGGGTTTAACTACGAGCAGTACTTC.

The rearrangement joins TRBV27 to TRBJ1-1, with no clear D. Per the germline V gene, CDR1 is MNHEY and CDR2 is SMNVEV (reference sequence). Between the trimmed V and J ends, which lost 8 bases and 4 bases, there was a span of 11 bases. There are 12 residues in the CDR3. The CDR3 sequence: CASASTGTEAFF. DNA of the CDR3: TGTGCCAGCGCCTCCACGGGCACTGAAGCTTTCTTT.

This clonotype was detected a few times. CDR3 protein: CSAIWGSAGETQYF. Here the CDR3 DNA reads TGCAGTGCTATTTGGGGCTCAGCGGGGGAGACCCAGTACTTC. The chain recombines TRBV20-1 with TRBJ2-5, with 7 bases that match TRBD2. CDR1 and CDR2 from the germline V gene are DFQATT and SNEGSKA (reference sequence). This CDR3 is built from 14 residues. The ends lost 4 bases at V and 5 bases at J; junction bases unmatched: 10.

In its sample, this clonotype was seen a few times. The V and J genes are TRBV28 and TRBJ2-3, with no clear D. The ends were cut back, 2 bases at V and 4 bases at J, with 10 bases in the middle. Germline V gene lookup returns CDR1 MDHEN and CDR2 SYDVKM. The CDR3 has 14 residues. The DNA for the CDR3 is TGTGCCAGCAGTTTAATTGGTCATTCAGATACGCAGTATTTT. Amino acid sequence: CASSLIGHSDTQYF.

This clonotype was recorded a few times. The genes are TRBV7-9 and TRBJ1-1; 7 nucleotides align to TRBD1. The trim removed 2 bases at V and 1 base at J, leaving 4 bases unmatched. The CDR3 consists of 15 residues. The germline CDR1 and CDR2 sequences are SEHNR and FQNEAQ (reference sequence). The CDR3 DNA reads as TGTGCCAGCAGCTTATCCGGGACAGAGAACACTGAAGCTTTCTTT. It translates to CASSLSGTENTEAFF.

This clonotype was found a few times. This rearrangement joins TRBV6-1 to TRBJ2-5, with TRBD2 matching over 7 bases. The CDR3 contains 17 residues. The trim removed 6 bases at V and 5 bases at J, leaving 18 bases unmatched. Germline V gives CDR1 MNHNS, CDR2 SASEGT. The chain's CDR3 is CASSTPGLAASRETQYF. CDR3 coding DNA: TGTGCCAGCAGCACCCCGGGGCTAGCGGCTTCGCGGGAGACCCAGTACTTC.

This clonotype occurred a few times. The rearrangement joins TRBV13 to TRBJ2-2; 8 positions match TRBD1. From germline, CDR1 is PRHDT and CDR2 FYEKMQ (reference sequence). There are 16 residues in the CDR3. Trimming removed 4 bases from V and 0 bases from J; junction bases left unmatched: 4. CDR3 DNA: TGTGCCAGCAGCTCCTGGACAGGGACGAACACCGGGGAGCTGTTTTTT. It yields the protein CASSSWTGTNTGELFF.

In its sample, this clonotype was seen a few times. The rearrangement links TRBV6-6 to TRBJ2-7; D may be TRBD2 (6 bases). Germline loops: CDR1 MNHNY, CDR2 SVGAGI (reference sequence). Trimming stripped 10 bases from V and 5 bases from J, with 18 bases between. The CDR3 has 13 residues. The CDR3 region is CATQDGGRHEQYF. The CDR3 coding sequence is TGTGCCACCCAGGACGGGGGTCGGCACGAGCAGTACTTC.

The V and J genes are TRBV28 and TRBJ2-1; D remains unclear. CDR3 length: 19 residues. Germline V CDR1 and CDR2: MDHEN, SYDVKM. The V and J ends lost 6 bases and 0 bases respectively, with 24 bases between them. CDR3 in amino acids: CASSFPPPTIASSYNEQFF. CDR3 DNA: TGTGCCAGCAGCTTCCCTCCCCCCACAATCGCTAGCTCCTACAATGAGCAGTTCTTC.

This clonotype was seen ten or more times. CDR3 DNA: TGCAGTGCTAGGGAGTGGACAGGGAAAGAGACCCAGTACTTC. Its translation: CSAREWTGKETQYF. V and J are TRBV20-1 and TRBJ2-5; 8 bases are a match to TRBD1. This CDR3 spans 14 amino acids. Germline-derived CDR1 and CDR2 are DFQATT and SNEGSKA (reference sequence). The V segment lost 3 bases and the J segment 3 bases; nucleotides outside the gene matches: 6.

The rearrangement joins TRBV7-9 to TRBJ2-3; D gene uncertain. The CDR3 runs 14 residues. In germline, CDR1 is SEHNR, CDR2 FQNEAQ (reference sequence). The V gene lost 11 bases and the J gene lost 0 bases, with 15 bases spanning the gap. In DNA, the CDR3 is TGTGCCGCCGCCCCTTCGGGCAGCACAGATACGCAGTATTTT. This translates into CAAAPSGSTDTQYF.

This chain joins TRBV29-1 and TRBJ2-5; D uncertain. Germline V gene sequence: CDR1 SQVTM, CDR2 ANQGSEA. The ends were cut back, 4 bases at V and 1 base at J, with 13 bases in the middle. The CDR3 is 14 residues long. The CDR3 sequence: CSVAVFLGQETQYF. The CDR3, as DNA: TGCAGCGTTGCTGTGTTCCTTGGCCAAGAGACCCAGTACTTC.

This clonotype was picked up many times. The chain joins TRBV4-1 to TRBJ1-2; maybe TRBD1 (6 bases). The CDR3 is 16 residues long. V was cut by 4 bases and J by 6 bases, with 21 bases left in between. CDR1 MGHRA and CDR2 YSYEKL come from the germline V gene. This chain's CDR3 is CASSPPFIDRFNGYTF. The CDR3 coding sequence is TGCGCCAGCAGCCCCCCCTTTATCGACAGGTTTAATGGCTACACCTTC.

This clonotype was seen a handful of times. V and J are TRBV7-8 and TRBJ1-5, with a possible D match to TRBD1 (5 bases). V was cut by 4 bases and J by 1 base, with 14 bases left in between. The CDR3 is 16 amino acids. Per the germline V gene, CDR1 is SGHVS and CDR2 is FQNEAQ. In nucleotides, the CDR3 is TGTGCCAGCAGCTCCGGGACGGAGATAAGCAATCAGCCCCAGCATTTT. Encoded protein: CASSSGTEISNQPQHF.

This clonotype occurred many times. The chain's CDR3 is CASSHWESSYNEQFF. DNA of the CDR3: TGCGCCAGCAGCCACTGGGAGAGCTCCTACAATGAGCAGTTCTTC. The rearrangement uses TRBV4-1 and TRBJ2-1; D perhaps matches TRBD2 (5 bases). The CDR3 consists of 15 residues. Deletions cut 3 bases from V and 0 bases from J, with 9 bases between. Germline V gives CDR1 MGHRA, CDR2 YSYEKL.

This clonotype was seen more than once but under ten times. The chain has TRBV7-2 and TRBJ2-3, with 10 nucleotides matching TRBD2. V shed 1 base, J shed 5 bases, and the junction held 3 bases outside the gene matches. Looked up from germline, CDR1 is SGHTA and CDR2 is FQGNSA. This CDR3 region has 15 residues. The CDR3 is CASSLDGTSVDTQYF. CDR3 nucleotide sequence: TGTGCCAGCAGCTTAGATGGGACTAGCGTAGATACGCAGTATTTT.

Only a few counts were recorded for this clonotype. V is TRBV5-1 and J is TRBJ1-2, with 9 bases fitting TRBD1. CDR1 SGHRS and CDR2 YFSETQ come from the germline V gene. The junction had 20 bases not matched to a gene; V was cut back by 0 bases and J by 2 bases. The CDR3 contains 21 residues. The DNA for the CDR3 is TGCGCCAGCAGCTTGGAGACTAACGAACCCCGGGACAGGGAACCAAACTATGGCTACACCTTC. The encoded protein is CASSLETNEPRDREPNYGYTF.

About this clonotype itself: This could be a read error, since a much larger clone is one nucleotide away. The CDR3 DNA is TGTGCCAGCAGCTTAGAGGGAGCAGGGATAACCTACAATGAGCATTTCTTC. Its protein product is CASSLEGAGITYNEHFF. The chain employs TRBV11-2 and TRBJ2-1; D possibly uses TRBD1 or TRBD2 (5 bases each). Germline V gene data show CDR1 as SGHAT and CDR2 as FQNNGV. The CDR3 is 17 amino acids. Combining the CDR3 with reference TRBV11-2 and TRBJ2-1 gives the whole variable domain EAGVAQSPRYKIIEKRQSVAFWCNPISGHATLYWYQQILGQGPKLLIQFQNNGVVDDSQLPKDRFSAERLKGVDSTLKIQPAKLEDSAVYLCASSLEGAGITYNEHFFGPGTRLTVL.

This clonotype has only a few counts. The chain combines TRBV7-6 with TRBJ2-2; D ambiguous. Trimming left V 6 bases short and J 2 bases short, with 4 bases between. The CDR3 runs to 12 residues. CDR1 and CDR2 from the germline V gene are SGHVS and FNYEAQ. The CDR3 reads CASRNNTGELFF. CDR3 nucleotides: TGTGCCAGCAGGAATAACACCGGGGAGCTGTTTTTT.

This clonotype was counted only a few times. J is TRBJ2-5 and V is TRBV19; D unresolved. This CDR3 comprises 13 residues. Trimming removed 6 bases at V and 4 bases at J, with 12 bases between. CDR1 and CDR2 (germline): LNHDA, SQIVND (reference sequence). This CDR3 reads CASRPSRRETQYF. The CDR3 DNA reads as TGTGCCAGTAGACCGTCCAGACGAGAGACCCAGTACTTC.

This clonotype was detected only a few times. The V and J genes are TRBV6-2 or TRBV6-3 and TRBJ1-5, with 10 bases that match TRBD1. This CDR3 is built from 13 residues. The junction had 6 bases not matched to a gene; V was cut back by 7 bases and J by 9 bases. CDR1 and CDR2 (germline): MNHEY, SVGEGT. In DNA, the CDR3 is TGTGCCAGCAAGACAGGGGGCCCTGGGCCCCAGCATTTT. It is translated as CASKTGGPGPQHF.

J is TRBJ2-3 and V is TRBV12-5; D is unclear. V was clipped by 1 base and J by 2 bases, with 10 bases between them. There are 15 residues in the CDR3. Per the germline V gene, CDR1 is LGHNT and CDR2 is FRNRAP. The CDR3 sequence is CASGLETYLTDTQYF. CDR3 DNA sequence: TGTGCTAGTGGTTTGGAGACATATCTCACAGATACGCAGTATTTT.

In this sample, this clonotype turned up a few times. The chain combines TRBV29-1 with TRBJ2-5; 11 nucleotides match TRBD1. With V trimmed by 6 bases and J by 5 bases, 17 bases remained unmatched. The CDR3 has 17 amino acids. Germline CDR1 SQVTM, CDR2 ANQGSEA. CDR3 sequence reads: CSVGTDRTGGAGETQYF. The CDR3 coding sequence is TGCAGCGTCGGTACCGACAGGACAGGGGGCGCGGGGGAGACCCAGTACTTC.

This clonotype appeared a few times. The V call is TRBV11-2, the J call TRBJ2-2; TRBD2 agrees at 9 bases. The CDR3 extends over 18 amino acids. Germline lookup yields CDR1 SGHAT and CDR2 FQNNGV. V lost 1 base and J lost 6; bases outside the gene matches: 12. Written as DNA, the CDR3 is TGTGCCAGCAGCTTAGGTGGAGGTAGCGGGAGTTTGGCCGGGGAGCTGTTTTTT. This translates into CASSLGGGSGSLAGELFF.

CDR3 sequence: CASSQQLINTGELFF. As DNA, the CDR3 is TGTGCCAGCAGCCAACAGCTCATAAACACCGGGGAGCTGTTTTTT. The chain carries TRBV14 and TRBJ2-2; D gene unclear. The CDR3 consists of 15 residues. Germline assignment: CDR1 SGHDN and CDR2 FVKESK. The ends were cut back, 2 bases at V and 2 bases at J, with 9 bases in the middle.

The sample holds a few counts of this clonotype. The chain uses TRBV20-1 and TRBJ2-7, with a possible D match to TRBD2 (5 bases). Germline assignment: CDR1 DFQATT and CDR2 SNEGSKA (reference sequence). This CDR3 has 15 amino acids. Trimming took off 1 base at V and 2 bases at J, with 15 bases between the two ends. The CDR3 region has the DNA TGCAGTGCTAGAGTGGGTCAACACGGGACCTACGAGCAGTACTTC. Translation gives CSARVGQHGTYEQYF.